These T cell receptor beta chains were read from a single sample in a study of blood T cell repertoires in COVID-19. The table came from immunoSEQ multiplex PCR; TCRdb's copy has only in-frame clones and leaves some out. In the table there are hundreds of thousands of clones, roughly four fifths of which are singletons. What was sequenced was peripheral blood. These TCRs come from an elderly man with acute or convalescent COVID-19. Both conserved end residues are trimmed from each CDR3. Fields, in order: V gene, CDR3 protein.

v_gene: TRBV4-1; CDR3aa: ASSQDLNRGPNTEAF
v_gene: TRBV5-1; CDR3aa: ASSLGALTSGTGELF
v_gene: TRBV11-3; CDR3aa: ASSSRDYIKQY
v_gene: TRBV28; CDR3aa: ASTLGGAPYGYT
v_gene: TRBV7-9; CDR3aa: ASSGFGTANTGELF
v_gene: TRBV9; CDR3aa: ASSPVTDTQY
v_gene: TRBV7-3; CDR3aa: ASSLSSSRLSYNEQF
v_gene: TRBV2; CDR3aa: ASRAAGTGYQETQY
v_gene: TRBV7-3; CDR3aa: ASSVERNTGELF
v_gene: TRBV10-3; CDR3aa: AISESGGTGGHEQY
v_gene: TRBV19; CDR3aa: ASSIVGTVSNQPQH
v_gene: TRBV4-1; CDR3aa: ASSQDTGVLQPQH
v_gene: TRBV5-1; CDR3aa: ASSPDGINYGYT
v_gene: TRBV28; CDR3aa: ASNPPWGSKAF
v_gene: TRBV2; CDR3aa: ASSGGRGNTGELF
v_gene: TRBV27; CDR3aa: ASSLRTGNYEQY
v_gene: TRBV6-5; CDR3aa: ASKQIRRQGGYT
v_gene: TRBV5-1; CDR3aa: ASSFQAGLVTTGELF
v_gene: TRBV19; CDR3aa: ASSIAFMSDEQY
v_gene: TRBV3-1/TRBV3-2; CDR3aa: ASSQYSGLAGETQY
v_gene: TRBV28; CDR3aa: ASSPNGQGSHGYT
v_gene: TRBV19; CDR3aa: ASSTSDLTYEQY
v_gene: TRBV15; CDR3aa: ATSRDRPSSYNEQF
v_gene: TRBV19; CDR3aa: ASSGGVEQY
v_gene: TRBV5-8; CDR3aa: ASSLRAQPQH
v_gene: TRBV9; CDR3aa: ASSVAGTSGVGAKNIQY
v_gene: TRBV11-2; CDR3aa: ASSRTGRQETQY
v_gene: TRBV11-2; CDR3aa: ASSALLANQETQY
v_gene: TRBV10-3; CDR3aa: AIRAGLATYNEQF
v_gene: TRBV11-3; CDR3aa: ASSPLSGRPFPTEQF
v_gene: TRBV5-1; CDR3aa: ASSLGRSNEKLF
v_gene: TRBV27; CDR3aa: ASSPRVSGETQY
v_gene: TRBV18; CDR3aa: ASSPPEGVYGYT
v_gene: TRBV7-9; CDR3aa: ASSFSGISYEQY
v_gene: TRBV28; CDR3aa: ASSSAGLGTGTQPQH
v_gene: TRBV19; CDR3aa: ASSRRTGGKDQPQH
v_gene: TRBV5-1; CDR3aa: ASSLARRTEGFPEAF
v_gene: TRBV18; CDR3aa: ATKQGRNTEAF
v_gene: TRBV18; CDR3aa: ASSPPLATDTQY
v_gene: TRBV4-2; CDR3aa: ASSQDPRGGHEQF
v_gene: TRBV9; CDR3aa: ASSPRGSGVYNEQF
v_gene: TRBV7-6; CDR3aa: ASSPQWTRNTEAF
v_gene: TRBV18; CDR3aa: ASSLNGPQGAGTDTQY
v_gene: TRBV6-5; CDR3aa: ASSKNRGRNEKLF
v_gene: TRBV6-5; CDR3aa: ASGPNYGYT
v_gene: TRBV19; CDR3aa: ASSGPGTANYGYT
v_gene: TRBV28; CDR3aa: ASHPGGSYNEQF
v_gene: TRBV5-8; CDR3aa: ASSSRDRGHQPQH
v_gene: TRBV5-1; CDR3aa: ASSEGVTGANVLT
v_gene: TRBV12-5; CDR3aa: ASGLHPGQGVGATNEKLF
v_gene: TRBV3-1/TRBV3-2; CDR3aa: ASSLVGANTEAF
v_gene: TRBV28; CDR3aa: ASSSSTGGSGNSPLH